This TCR beta chain is from a study of T-cell reconstitution after alpha-beta-depleted transplantation in children. Study conclusions and caveats: About two months after transplant, alpha-beta T cells reportedly came from several hundred expanded graft clones. One year post-transplant, T-cell counts and diversity were largely derived from T cells produced anew. Surviving recipient T cells and thymic progenitors produced the high day-60 TCRbeta diversity seen in some patients.

Preparation of the TCRbeta library involved a method that used unique molecular identifiers. TCRdb re-analysed the PCR reads in MiXCR, keeping a single row per CDR3 protein. The top ten hold about 47% of the sample, which has about 77,000 distinct CDR3 sequences, 18% seen once. Notes on this clonotype: As yet, its antigen is unknown.

This receptor was identified in a male patient between 2 and 9 years old who had a stem cell transplant for acute lymphoblastic leukemia, so the T cells may come from the graft donor. Sequencing used PBMCs, mostly from graft donor cells, obtained 360 days after TCRalphabeta/CD19-depleted stem cell transplant.

CDR3 coding DNA: TGTGCCAGCAGTAACAGGACAGGACTCGGGGGGGAGCTGTTTTTT. This sequence encodes CASSNRTGLGGELFF. The chain links TRBV6-5 to TRBJ2-2; 7 bases map to TRBD1. The ends lost 5 bases at V and 8 bases at J; junction bases unmatched: 11. Per the germline V gene, CDR1 is MNHEY and CDR2 is SVGAGI. The CDR3 covers 15 residues.